This T cell receptor beta chain originates from a study of glioma-infiltrating T cells. On the study more broadly: Before surgery, glioma patients received dexamethasone for at most six days. Study conclusions and caveats: Patients with low tissue-blood divergence carried a signature set of shared blood CDR3 motifs.

This clonotype was seen repeatedly, ten times or more. Its target is not known. Amplification of TCR alpha and beta CDR3 regions from RNA used iRepertoire nested multiplex PCR. Input was 100-400 ng of tissue mRNA or PBMC total RNA. TCRdb itself ran the multiplex PCR reads through MiXCR, one entry per CDR3 protein. The table has about 410,000 distinct CDR3 sequences, roughly two fifths seen once. This sequence was found in a human donor with low-grade glioma or glioblastoma, undergoing nonglioma brain surgery, or in good health (not recorded which). The sample taken for sequencing was glioma tissue, nonneoplastic brain tissue, or PBMCs (not recorded which).

CDR3 in DNA: TGTGCCAGCAGTTTAGGGGAGGACTATGGCTACACCTTC. Its translation: CASSLGEDYGYTF. This rearrangement joins TRBV28 to TRBJ1-2; D remains ambiguous. The CDR3 runs to 13 residues. Between the trimmed V and J ends, which lost 2 bases and 3 bases, there was a span of 7 bases. Germline loops: CDR1 MDHEN, CDR2 SYDVKM.